This T cell receptor beta chain was captured in a study of T cell repertoires in cytomegalovirus infection. Each CDR3 protein is one row after TCRdb ran MiXCR on the reads. The data contain about 50,000 distinct CDR3 sequences, around a fifth of them seen just once; the ten biggest clones take up around 80%. About this clonotype: The antigen is unknown.

The CDR3 is 14 residues long. Trimming took 3 bases from V and 5 from J, leaving 9 bases between them. CDR1 SGDLS and CDR2 YYNGEE come from the germline V gene. Overall study results and limits: The ex vivo response was dominated by HLA-C-restricted CMV-specific TCR beta clonotypes.

The J gene is TRBJ1-6, the V gene TRBV9; tentative D call: TRBD1 (5 bases). The receptor was isolated from a human donor in good health (CMV status not recorded). Some clones in this sample may be carry-over from other donors' samples. The input for sequencing was CD8+ T cells from cultured PBMCs, taken from culture after CMV antigen stimulation. The CDR3 sequence: CASSEGDDNSPLHF. CDR3 nucleotides: TGTGCCAGCAGCGAAGGGGACGATAATTCACCCCTCCACTTT.